The 4 T cell receptor beta chains given below trace back to one sample, sequenced in a study of TIL therapy for anti-PD-1-resistant metastatic lung cancer. Sequencing used immunoSEQ v3. Clones were read by immunoSEQ multiplex PCR, and TCRdb kept only the in-frame ones, dropping some. The table records tens of thousands of clones, around 68% of them present only once. The sample's time point: pre-treatment sample, taken before nivolumab and TIL therapy. Here the sequenced sample was blood, taken at baseline. The receptors were gathered from a person aged 25 to 85 with non-small cell lung cancer.

Written as DNA, the CDR3 is TGTGCCAGCAAGGGGGTTAACTACGAGCAGTACTTC. Residues: CASKGVNYEQYF. V gene TRBV6-5 combines with J gene TRBJ2-7, with D possibly matching TRBD1 (6 bases). CDR3 size: 12 residues. The V end was cut by 7 bases, the J end by 3 bases, with 10 bases between. CDR1 MNHEY and CDR2 SVGAGI come from the germline V gene.

This clone was picked up a small number of times. The rearrangement links TRBV2 to TRBJ2-1; D gene uncertain. V was shortened by 2 bases and J by 0 bases, with 8 bases between the two germline ends. The germline V gene encodes CDR1 SNHLY and CDR2 FYNNEI. The CDR3 is made up of 15 amino acids. This chain's CDR3 is CASSEFKGSYNEQFF. CDR3 nucleotides: TGTGCCAGCAGTGAATTTAAGGGCTCCTACAATGAGCAGTTCTTC.

This clone was seen once. The chain is built from TRBV5-1 and TRBJ2-1; D remains unclear. The germline V and J ends were trimmed by 0 bases and 6 bases, with 7 bases remaining between them. The CDR3 is 13 amino acids. Germline V gene sequence: CDR1 SGHRS, CDR2 YFSETQ. The CDR3 protein is CASSLDRANEQFF. DNA of the CDR3: TGCGCCAGCAGCTTGGACCGCGCCAATGAGCAGTTCTTC.

This chain links TRBV21-1 with TRBJ2-7. TRBV21-1 is labeled a pseudogene. This CDR3 contains 17 residues. The CDR3: CASSKVLDRDHVSEQYF. DNA for the CDR3: TGTGCCAGCAGCAAAGTCCTAGACCGGGACCACGTGTCCGAGCAGTACTTC.